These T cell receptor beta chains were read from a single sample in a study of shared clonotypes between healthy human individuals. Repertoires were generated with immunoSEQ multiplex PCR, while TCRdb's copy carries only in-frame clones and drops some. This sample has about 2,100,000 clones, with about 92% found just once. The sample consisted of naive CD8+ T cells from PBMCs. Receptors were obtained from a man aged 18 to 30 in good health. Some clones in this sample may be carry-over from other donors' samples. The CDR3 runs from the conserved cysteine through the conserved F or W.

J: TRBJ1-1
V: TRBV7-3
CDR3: CASSSTGGVGTEAFF

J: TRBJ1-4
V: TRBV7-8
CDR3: CASSPLTLKGEKLFF

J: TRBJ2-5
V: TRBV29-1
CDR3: CSVDSRETQYF

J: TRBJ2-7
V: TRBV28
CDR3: CASTPTRVSDYEQYF

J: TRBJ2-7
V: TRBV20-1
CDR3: CSASPYEQYF

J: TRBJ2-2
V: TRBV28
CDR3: CASSFLQNTGELFF

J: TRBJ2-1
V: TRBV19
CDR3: CASRDGTSRNNEQFF

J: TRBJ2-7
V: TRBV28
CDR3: CASSFGLREQYF

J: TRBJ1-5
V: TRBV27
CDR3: CASSLVGSNQPQHF

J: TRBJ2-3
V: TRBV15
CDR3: CATTVEGGSTDTQYF

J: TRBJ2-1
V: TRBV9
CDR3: CASSVGLSQGRFF

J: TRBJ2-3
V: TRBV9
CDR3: CASSATSPSPTDTQYF

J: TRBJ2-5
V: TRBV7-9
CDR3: CASSAGTMETQYF

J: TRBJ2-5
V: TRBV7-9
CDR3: CASSLTAGRGETQYF

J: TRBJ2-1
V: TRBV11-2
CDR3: CASSLTLGPYNEQFF

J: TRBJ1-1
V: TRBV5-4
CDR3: CASSLDFSHTEAFF

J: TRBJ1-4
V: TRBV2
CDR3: CASSEVEGRSLFF

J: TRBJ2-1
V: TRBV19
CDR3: CASSIGRTGVNEQFF

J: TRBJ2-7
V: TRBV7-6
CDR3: CASSLPADGYEQYF

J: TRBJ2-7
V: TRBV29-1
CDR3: CSAAGEDEQYF

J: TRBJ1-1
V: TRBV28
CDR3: CASSLEGRTEAFF

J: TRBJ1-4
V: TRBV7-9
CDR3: CASSPRDRTTNEKLFF

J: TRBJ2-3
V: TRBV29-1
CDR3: CSVVTAPPDTQYF

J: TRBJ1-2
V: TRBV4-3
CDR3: CASSQDLSRGVGYGYTF

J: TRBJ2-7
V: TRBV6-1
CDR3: CASSEFSGGDDEQYF

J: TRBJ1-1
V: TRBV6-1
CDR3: CASSESGTRVNTEAFF

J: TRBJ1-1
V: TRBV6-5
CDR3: CASIFQGVHTEAFF

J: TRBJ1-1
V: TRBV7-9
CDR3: CASSPLGWKGYTEAFF

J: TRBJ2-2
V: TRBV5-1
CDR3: CASSFRDRLTGELFF

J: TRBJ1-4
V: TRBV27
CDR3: CASSPRDLSTNEKLFF

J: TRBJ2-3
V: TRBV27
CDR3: CASSLSIFGRARPDTQYF

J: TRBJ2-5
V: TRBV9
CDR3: CASSVGGLEETQYF

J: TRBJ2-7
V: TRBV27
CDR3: CARTYEQYF

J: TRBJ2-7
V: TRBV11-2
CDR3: CASSQEGEQYF

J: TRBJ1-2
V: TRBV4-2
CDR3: CASSQDGRGSGGYTF

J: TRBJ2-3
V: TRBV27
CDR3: CASSFIGWDTQYF

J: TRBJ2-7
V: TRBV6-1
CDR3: CASRDWDRGDEQYF

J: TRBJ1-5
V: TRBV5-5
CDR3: CASSFDWTANQPQHF

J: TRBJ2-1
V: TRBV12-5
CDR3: CASGLDPHGGIEQFF

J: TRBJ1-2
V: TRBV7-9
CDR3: CASSPGQGLKYGYTF

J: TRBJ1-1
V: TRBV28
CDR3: CASSFSPLGSTEAFF